This TCR beta chain was obtained from a study of regulatory T cells in long-lasting Graves disease. Relying on iRepertoire HTBI primers and Arm-PCR of CDR3 regions, the team built TCR beta libraries. TCRdb re-derived calls from the multiplex PCR reads in MiXCR, one entry per CDR3 protein. Found here are 700,000 or so distinct CDR3 sequences, around 30% of them singletons; the top ten hold roughly 40%. The CDR3 covers 11 residues. CDR1 and CDR2 from the germline V gene are DFQATT and SNEGSKA (reference sequence). V shed 6 bases and J shed 7 bases, with 12 bases lying between them. Time point denoted: persistent/refractory GD, antithyroid drugs over 5 years with positive TRAb. PBMC RNA was the source of the TCR library. Study conclusions and caveats: Patients whose Graves' disease persisted exhibited lower TCR diversity than those newly diagnosed.

Concerning this clonotype: Its specificity is unknown.

The gene calls are TRBV20-1 and TRBJ1-2, with D hard to call. This sequence was found in a female donor with Graves disease. Sample: peripheral blood mononuclear cells (PBMCs), taken when the disease was refractory, from a patient treated with antithyroid drugs. CDR3 amino acids: CSARILGGYTF. The DNA for the CDR3 is TGCAGTGCGAGGATTCTGGGTGGCTACACCTTC.